The clone carrying this TCR beta chain was detected many times. Its antigen is not identified. The sample comes from a study of CD8 T cells in ankylosing spondylitis. TCRdb reanalysed the 5' RACE reads using MiXCR and keeps one entry per CDR3 protein. Here the sample spans about 840,000 distinct CDR3 sequences, around 11% being singletons. Whole-study findings and limits: A TCR beta motif of roughly 8 highly homologous variants appeared characteristic of ankylosing spondylitis blood.

There are 12 residues in the CDR3. J lost 5 bases, V lost 6 bases, and 5 bases had no gene match. CDR1 DFQATT and CDR2 SNEGSKA come from the germline V gene (reference sequence). Material: blood, either unsorted or a sorted T cell fraction (not recorded which). The V gene is TRBV20-1, the J gene TRBJ2-7, with TRBD1 matching 9 bases. The source is a male donor with ankylosing spondylitis. CDR3 region: CSARTGANEQYF. The CDR3 coding sequence is TGCAGTGCAAGGACAGGGGCGAACGAGCAGTACTTC.